The 7 T cell receptor beta chains below were found in one sample sequenced in a study of cytotoxic CD8 clonotypes in ibrutinib-treated CLL. Data came from immunoSEQ multiplex PCR; TCRdb stores just in-frame clones and leaves some out. The data contain 100,000 to 150,000 clones, roughly 88% of them singletons. The sample here was PBMCs, taken after 24 months of ibrutinib treatment. These receptors were obtained from a human donor with chronic lymphocytic leukemia.

This clone came up once. The chain is built from TRBV9 and TRBJ1-5; D uncertain. Germline CDR1 is SGDLS and CDR2 is YYNGEE. V was trimmed by 4 bases and J by 5 bases, leaving 16 bases between them. The CDR3 runs 15 residues. CDR3 amino acids: CASSQRVGWDQPQHF. The CDR3 bases are TGTGCCAGCAGCCAGAGGGTGGGTTGGGATCAGCCCCAGCATTTT.

This chain connects TRBV6-1 to TRBJ1-2; D is unresolved. V dropped 0 bases and J dropped 2 bases, with 10 bases sitting between them. The CDR3 length is 15 residues. Germline V gene sequence: CDR1 MNHNS, CDR2 SASEGT. The CDR3 nucleotides read TGTGCCAGCAGTGAAGCGGAAGCAGCCAACTATGGCTACACCTTC. Amino acids: CASSEAEAANYGYTF.

This rearrangement joins TRBV7-3 to TRBJ2-3; 7 bases align to TRBD2. Unmatched junction bases numbered 8, after V lost 7 bases and J lost 1 base. From germline, CDR1 is SGHTA and CDR2 FQGTGA. The CDR3 is 15 residues long. DNA for the CDR3: TGTGCCAGCACCCTAGGGAGGGTGGGCACAGATACGCAGTATTTT. Translation gives CASTLGRVGTDTQYF.

This clone was detected a few times. This chain connects TRBV19 to TRBJ1-5, with 9 bases aligning to TRBD1. V was pared by 5 bases and J by 7 bases, with 6 bases of the junction left unmatched. The CDR3 runs to 14 residues. Germline CDR1 and CDR2: LNHDA and SQIVND (reference sequence). CDR3 loop: CASSANRGRQPQHF. The CDR3 bases are TGTGCCAGTAGTGCAAACAGGGGGCGACAGCCCCAGCATTTT.

V is TRBV10-3 and J is TRBJ2-7; D gene ambiguous. Trimming shortened V by 10 bases and J by 3 bases, and 19 bases separated the two germline ends. Germline lookup yields CDR1 ENHRY and CDR2 SYGVKD. The CDR3 is 14 amino acids. The CDR3 DNA follows: TGTGCCACCTCCGATTACGACTCCGTCTACGAGCAGTACTTC. Protein: CATSDYDSVYEQYF.

This clone was seen a few times. The rearrangement uses TRBV10-3 and TRBJ2-1, with unresolved D. CDR1 is ENHRY, CDR2 SYGVKD, per germline. Trimming pared 5 bases from V and 8 bases from J, leaving 7 bases between. CDR3 length: 11 residues. This CDR3 is CAISNFDEQFF. CDR3 nucleotide sequence: TGTGCCATCAGTAATTTCGATGAGCAGTTCTTC.

CDR3 amino acids: CASSYTSGTGENEQFF. The CDR3 DNA follows: TGTGCCAGCAGTTATACCTCCGGGACAGGGGAGAATGAGCAGTTCTTC. The chain carries TRBV5-4 and TRBJ2-1; TRBD1 matches at 10 bases. V dropped 5 bases and J dropped 7; count of bases not matched to a gene: 12. CDR3 length equals 16 residues. CDR1 and CDR2 from the germline V gene are SGHNT and YYREEE (reference sequence).